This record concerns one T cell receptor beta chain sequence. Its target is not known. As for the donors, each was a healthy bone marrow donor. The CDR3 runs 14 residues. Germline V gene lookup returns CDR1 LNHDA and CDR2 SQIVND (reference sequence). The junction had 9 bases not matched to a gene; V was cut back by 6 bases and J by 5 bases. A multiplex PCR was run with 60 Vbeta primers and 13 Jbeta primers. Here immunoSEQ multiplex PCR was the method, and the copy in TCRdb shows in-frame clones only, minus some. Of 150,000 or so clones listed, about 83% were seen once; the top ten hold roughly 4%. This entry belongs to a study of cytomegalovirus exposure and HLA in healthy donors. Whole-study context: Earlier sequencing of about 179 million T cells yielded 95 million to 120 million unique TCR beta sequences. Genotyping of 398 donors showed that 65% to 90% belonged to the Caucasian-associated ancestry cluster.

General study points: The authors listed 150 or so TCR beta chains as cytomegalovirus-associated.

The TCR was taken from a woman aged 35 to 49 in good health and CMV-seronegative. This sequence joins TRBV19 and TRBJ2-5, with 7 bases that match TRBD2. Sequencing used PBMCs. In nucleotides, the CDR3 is TGTGCCAGTAGACTAGCGAGGGACCGGGAGACCCAGTACTTC. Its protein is CASRLARDRETQYF.